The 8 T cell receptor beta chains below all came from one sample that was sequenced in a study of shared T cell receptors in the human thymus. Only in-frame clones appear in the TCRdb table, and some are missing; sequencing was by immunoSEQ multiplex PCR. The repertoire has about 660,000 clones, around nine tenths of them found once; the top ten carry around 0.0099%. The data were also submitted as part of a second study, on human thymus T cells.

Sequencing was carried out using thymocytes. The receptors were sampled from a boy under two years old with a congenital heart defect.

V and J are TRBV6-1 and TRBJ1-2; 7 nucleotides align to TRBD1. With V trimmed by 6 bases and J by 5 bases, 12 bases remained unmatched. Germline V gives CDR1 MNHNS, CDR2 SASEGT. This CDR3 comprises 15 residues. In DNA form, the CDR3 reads TGTGCCAGCAGGTTGGGCAGGGGGATGACTTATGGCTACACCTTC. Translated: CASRLGRGMTYGYTF.

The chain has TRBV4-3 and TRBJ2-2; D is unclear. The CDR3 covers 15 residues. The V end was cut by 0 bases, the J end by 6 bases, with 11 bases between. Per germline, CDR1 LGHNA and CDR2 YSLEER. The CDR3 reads CASSQESSAAGELFF. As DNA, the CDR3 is TGCGCCAGCAGCCAAGAGAGCTCGGCGGCCGGGGAGCTGTTTTTT.

CDR3 DNA sequence: TGTGCTAGTGGCCCAACAGGGACTAGCGCGAGCTCCTACGAGCAGTACTTC. This translates into CASGPTGTSASSYEQYF. The V gene is TRBV12-5, the J gene TRBJ2-7; 10 bases line up with TRBD2. This CDR3 region has 17 residues. V gave up 6 bases and J gave up 0 bases; unmatched junction bases: 11. Germline CDR1 is LGHNT and CDR2 is FRNRAP. The complete variable domain, with remaining parts taken from reference TRBV12-5 and TRBJ2-7, reads DARVTQTPRHKVTEMGQEVTMRCQPILGHNTVFWYRQTMMQGLELLAYFRNRAPLDDSGMPKDRFSAEMPDATLATLKIQPSEPRDSAVYFCASGPTGTSASSYEQYFGPGTRLTVT.

CDR3 nucleotides: TGTGCCTGGGAGCGTTGGGGACCTGCGGGGGAAAAACTGTTTTTT. This translates into CAWERWGPAGEKLFF. The gene calls are TRBV30 and TRBJ1-4; D may be TRBD1 (5 bases). Germline V gene lookup returns CDR1 GTSNPN and CDR2 SVGIG (reference sequence). The V end lost 5 bases, the J end lost 8 bases, and 21 bases lay between the germline ends. CDR3 length: 15 amino acids.

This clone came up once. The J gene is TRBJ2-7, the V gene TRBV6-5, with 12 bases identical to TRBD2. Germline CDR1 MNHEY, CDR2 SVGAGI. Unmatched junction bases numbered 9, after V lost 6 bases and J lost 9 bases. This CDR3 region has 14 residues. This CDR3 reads CASSPRTSGKGQYF. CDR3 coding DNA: TGTGCCAGCAGCCCCAGGACTAGCGGGAAGGGGCAGTACTTC.

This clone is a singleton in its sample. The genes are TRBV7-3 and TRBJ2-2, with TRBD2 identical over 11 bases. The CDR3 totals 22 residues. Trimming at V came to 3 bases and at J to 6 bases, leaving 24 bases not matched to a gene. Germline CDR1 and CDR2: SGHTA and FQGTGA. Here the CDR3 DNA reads TGTGCCAGCAGCTTCTGGGGTCCTCCGGGTAGCGGGAGGGCCAGAGGGGCCGGGGAGCTGTTTTTT. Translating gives CASSFWGPPGSGRARGAGELFF.

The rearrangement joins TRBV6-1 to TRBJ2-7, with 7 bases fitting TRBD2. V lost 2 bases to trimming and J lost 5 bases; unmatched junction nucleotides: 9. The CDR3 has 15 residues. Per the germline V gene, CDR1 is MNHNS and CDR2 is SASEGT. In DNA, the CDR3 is TGTGCCAGCAGTGAACGGGGGAGGGCCGTGGACGAGCAGTACTTC. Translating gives CASSERGRAVDEQYF.

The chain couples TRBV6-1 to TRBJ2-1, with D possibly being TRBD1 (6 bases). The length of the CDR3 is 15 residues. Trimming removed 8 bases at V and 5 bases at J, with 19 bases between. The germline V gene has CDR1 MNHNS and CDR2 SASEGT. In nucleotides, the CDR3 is TGTGCCAGCCAAGGGTGGGGGCGCTACGACAATGAGCAGTTCTTC. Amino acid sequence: CASQGWGRYDNEQFF.